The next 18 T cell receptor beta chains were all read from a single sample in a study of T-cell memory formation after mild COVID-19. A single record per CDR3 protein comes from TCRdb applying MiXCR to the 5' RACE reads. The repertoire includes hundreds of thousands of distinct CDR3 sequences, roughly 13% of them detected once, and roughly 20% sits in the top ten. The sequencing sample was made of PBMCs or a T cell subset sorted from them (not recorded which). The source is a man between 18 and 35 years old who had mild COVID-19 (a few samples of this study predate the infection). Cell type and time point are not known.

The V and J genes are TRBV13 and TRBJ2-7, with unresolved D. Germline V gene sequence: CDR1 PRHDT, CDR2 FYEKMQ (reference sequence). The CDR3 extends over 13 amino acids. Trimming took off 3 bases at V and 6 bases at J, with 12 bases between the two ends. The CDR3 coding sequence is TGTGCCAGCAGCTTGTCGCCTGCTGCCGAGCAGTACTTC. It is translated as CASSLSPAAEQYF.

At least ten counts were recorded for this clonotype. The CDR3 DNA sequence: TGCGCCAGCAGCCTGGTTGGATCCTTTGGCAATGAGCAGTTCTTC. This sequence encodes CASSLVGSFGNEQFF. V is TRBV4-1 and J is TRBJ2-1; D remains ambiguous. V was shortened by 4 bases and J by 6 bases, with 16 bases between the two germline ends. This CDR3 region has 15 residues. Germline values: CDR1 MGHRA, CDR2 YSYEKL.

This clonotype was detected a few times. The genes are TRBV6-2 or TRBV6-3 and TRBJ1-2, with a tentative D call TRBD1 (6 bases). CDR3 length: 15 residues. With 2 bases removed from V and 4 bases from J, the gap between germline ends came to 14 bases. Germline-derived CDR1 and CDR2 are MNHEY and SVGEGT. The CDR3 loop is CASSYEDSSVYGYTF. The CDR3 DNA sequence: TGTGCCAGCAGTTACGAGGACAGTTCCGTCTATGGCTACACCTTC.

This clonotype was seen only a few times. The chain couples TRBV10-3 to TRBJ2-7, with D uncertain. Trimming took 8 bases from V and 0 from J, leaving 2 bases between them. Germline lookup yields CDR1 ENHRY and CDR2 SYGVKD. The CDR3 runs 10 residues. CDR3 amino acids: CAIGSYEQYF. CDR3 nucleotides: TGTGCCATCGGCTCCTACGAGCAGTACTTC.

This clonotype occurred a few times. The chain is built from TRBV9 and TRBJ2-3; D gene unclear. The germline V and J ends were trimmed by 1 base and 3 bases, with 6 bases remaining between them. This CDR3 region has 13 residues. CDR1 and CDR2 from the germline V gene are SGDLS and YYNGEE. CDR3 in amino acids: CASSVLTTDTQYF. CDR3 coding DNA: TGTGCCAGCAGCGTACTAACGACAGATACGCAGTATTTT.

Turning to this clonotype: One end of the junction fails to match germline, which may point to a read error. The CDR3: CASSGPRGSHESAF. The CDR3 bases are TGTGCCAGCAGTGGTCCCCGGGGGTCCCACGAGTCCGCCTTC. This chain uses TRBV6-6 with TRBJ1-2, with a tentative D call TRBD1 (5 bases). The CDR3 runs to 14 residues. Germline V CDR1 and CDR2: MNHNY, SVGAGI (reference sequence).

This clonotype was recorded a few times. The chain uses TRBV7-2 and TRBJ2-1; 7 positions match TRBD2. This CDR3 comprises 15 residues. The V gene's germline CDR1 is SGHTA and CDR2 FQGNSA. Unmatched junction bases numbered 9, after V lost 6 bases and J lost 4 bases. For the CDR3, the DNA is TGTGCCAGCAGTCCTACTAGCGACCCTTACAATGAGCAGTTCTTC. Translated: CASSPTSDPYNEQFF.

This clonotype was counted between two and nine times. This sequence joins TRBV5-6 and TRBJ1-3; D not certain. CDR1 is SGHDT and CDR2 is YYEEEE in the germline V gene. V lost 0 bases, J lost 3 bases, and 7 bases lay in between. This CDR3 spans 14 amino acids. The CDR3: CASSLVGDGNTIYF. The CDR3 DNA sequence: TGTGCCAGCAGCTTGGTTGGAGATGGAAACACCATATATTTT.

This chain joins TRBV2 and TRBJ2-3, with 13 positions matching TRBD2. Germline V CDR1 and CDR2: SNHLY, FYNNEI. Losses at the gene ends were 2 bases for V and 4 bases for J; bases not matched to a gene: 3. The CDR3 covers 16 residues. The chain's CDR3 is CASSESTSGGADTQYF. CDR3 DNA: TGTGCCAGCAGTGAATCTACTAGCGGGGGGGCAGATACGCAGTATTTT.

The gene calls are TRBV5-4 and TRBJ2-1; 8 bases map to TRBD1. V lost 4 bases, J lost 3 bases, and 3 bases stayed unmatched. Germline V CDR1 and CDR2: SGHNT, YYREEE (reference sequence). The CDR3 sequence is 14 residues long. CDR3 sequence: CASSPTGVYNEQFF. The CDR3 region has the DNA TGTGCCAGCAGCCCGACAGGGGTCTACAATGAGCAGTTCTTC.

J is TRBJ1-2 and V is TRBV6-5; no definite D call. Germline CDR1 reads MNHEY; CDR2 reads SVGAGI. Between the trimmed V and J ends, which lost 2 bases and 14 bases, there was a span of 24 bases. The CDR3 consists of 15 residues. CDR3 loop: CASSYLGGRLSSYTF. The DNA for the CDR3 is TGTGCCAGCAGTTACCTCGGTGGCCGCCTTTCAAGTTATACCTTC.

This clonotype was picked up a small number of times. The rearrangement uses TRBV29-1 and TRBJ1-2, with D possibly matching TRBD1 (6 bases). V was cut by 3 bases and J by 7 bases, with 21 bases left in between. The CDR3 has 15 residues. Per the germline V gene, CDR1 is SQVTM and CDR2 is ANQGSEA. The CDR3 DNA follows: TGCAGCGTTGACAGAGGGGTAGCAGGGGAATCTGGCTACACCTTC. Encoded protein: CSVDRGVAGESGYTF.

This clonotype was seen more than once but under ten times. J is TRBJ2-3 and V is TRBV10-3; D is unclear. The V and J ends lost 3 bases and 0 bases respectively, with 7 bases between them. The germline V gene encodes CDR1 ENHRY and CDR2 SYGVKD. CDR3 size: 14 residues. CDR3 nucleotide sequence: TGTGCCATCAGTGATGACGGGAGCACAGATACGCAGTATTTT. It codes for CAISDDGSTDTQYF.

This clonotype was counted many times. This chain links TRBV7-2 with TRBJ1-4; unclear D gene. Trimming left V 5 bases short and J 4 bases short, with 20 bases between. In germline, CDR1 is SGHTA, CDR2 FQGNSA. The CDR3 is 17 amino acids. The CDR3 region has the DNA TGTGCCAGCAGCCCGCGACGAGGACTATACTATAATGAAAAACTGTTTTTT. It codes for CASSPRRGLYYNEKLFF.

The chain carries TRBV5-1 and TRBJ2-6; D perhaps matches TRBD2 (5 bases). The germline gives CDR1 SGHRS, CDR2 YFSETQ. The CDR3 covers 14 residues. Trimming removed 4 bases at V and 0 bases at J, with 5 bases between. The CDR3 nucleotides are TGCGCCAGCAGCGGGAGCTCTGGGGCCAACGTCCTGACTTTC. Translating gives CASSGSSGANVLTF.

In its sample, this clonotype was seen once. CDR3 DNA: TGTGCCAGCAGTCCCCCCATTACTAGCGGAGGCGGGACCCAGTACTTC. Its translation is CASSPPITSGGGTQYF. The rearrangement links TRBV6-5 to TRBJ2-5; 8 bases fit TRBD2. The CDR3 is 16 residues long. CDR1 and CDR2 (germline): MNHEY, SVGAGI. J was trimmed by 7 bases and V by 5 bases; bases with no gene match: 15.

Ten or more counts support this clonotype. The CDR3, as DNA: TGTGCCAGCAGTCGGGACAGCTACTACGAGCAGTACTTC. It codes for CASSRDSYYEQYF. The J gene is TRBJ2-7, the V gene TRBV6-6, with 7 bases lining up with TRBD1. This CDR3 contains 13 residues. Per germline, CDR1 MNHNY and CDR2 SVGAGI (reference sequence). Germline trimming cut 5 bases from V and 3 bases from J; bases unmatched to any gene: 4.

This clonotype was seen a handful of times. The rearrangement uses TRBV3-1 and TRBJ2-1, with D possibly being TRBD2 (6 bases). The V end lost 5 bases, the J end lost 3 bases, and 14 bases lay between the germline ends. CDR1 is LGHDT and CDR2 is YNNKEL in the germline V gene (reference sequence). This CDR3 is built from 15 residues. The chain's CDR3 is CASSRDFANYNEQFF. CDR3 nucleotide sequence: TGTGCCAGCAGCAGGGACTTCGCAAACTACAATGAGCAGTTCTTC.